This TCR beta chain appears in the sequencing data of a study of CD8 T cells in Susac syndrome. Reverse transcription of 0.5 to 1 ug RNA was performed with random hexamers. Across 54 Vbeta and 13 Jbeta, TCR beta CDR3 was amplified with immunoSEQ multiplex PCR. TCRdb analysed the immunoSEQ multiplex PCR reads with MiXCR anew, one entry per CDR3 protein. Here the sample spans around 130,000 distinct CDR3 sequences, 85% to 95% being singletons. This clonotype has a single count. The CDR3 totals 17 residues. Germline CDR1 and CDR2: SGDLS and YYNGEE. After removal of 3 bases from V and 5 bases from J, the junction contained 7 bases not matched to a gene.

The source is a human donor with multiple sclerosis. This chain links TRBV9 with TRBJ2-1; 14 bases agree with TRBD2. Sequenced: CD4+ T cells from PBMCs. CDR3 nucleotides: TGTGCCAGCAGCGCCCGGACTAGCGGGAGGAGCGACAATGAGCAGTTCTTC. It translates to CASSARTSGRSDNEQFF.